This T cell receptor beta chain was identified in a study of T cell responses to AZD1222 COVID-19 vaccine. Study-wide results and caveats: Donors in the cohort were predominantly white British and more often female, and clonal diversity was possibly underestimated. Spike-wide coverage was observed for vaccine-associated CD4 TCRs, with dominant responses at 160-218 and 743-854. Per reports, nearly half of all spike-specific TCRs target regions that are unmutated in variants.

Timing groups of about 4 and about 12 weeks for second doses were pooled. V was clipped by 6 bases and J by 0 bases, with 7 bases between them. Looked up from germline, CDR1 is MGHDK and CDR2 is SYGVNS. CDR3 length: 13 residues. With respect to this clone: Antigen specificity is unknown.

Libraries were prepared by immunoSEQ multiplex PCR; TCRdb keeps only in-frame clonotypes and omits some of them. This sample carries about 140,000 clones, 80% to 95% of them seen once, and the ten largest clones take about 6%. The chain combines TRBV25-1 with TRBJ2-3; no firm D call. This sequence originates from an adult who received the AZD1222 COVID-19 vaccine. Specimen: peripheral blood, collected 28 days after the second AZD1222 dose. The CDR3 sequence is CASRQMSTDTQYF. CDR3 nucleotide sequence: TGTGCCAGCAGACAGATGAGCACAGATACGCAGTATTTT.